These 8 T cell receptor beta chains were sequenced from one sample in a study of shared clonotypes between healthy human individuals (dated by TCRdb to 2020 to 2022). The method was the immunoSEQ multiplex PCR assay. Entries here come from immuneACCESS through TCRdb and include only in-frame sequences with V and J called. Some clones fail to appear in such tables; in the studies checked, an unresolved V gene covers under half of the shortfall, and the cause of the remainder is unknown. This sample comprises 2.3 million or so clones, about 92% of them detected only once. 0.35% to 0.5% of the sample comes from the top ten. Sequencing was done on a sample of naive CD4+ T cells from PBMCs. Reading the label with the study, this specimen's cell subset or site is: CD45RA+ positively selected. The receptors come from a young man in good health. Some clones in this sample may be carry-over from other donors' samples.

This chain connects TRBV27 to TRBJ1-4, with TRBD1 matching over 8 bases. V lost 6 bases, J lost 8 bases, and 8 bases stayed unmatched. This CDR3 spans 14 amino acids. The germline gives CDR1 MNHEY, CDR2 SMNVEV (reference sequence). The CDR3 region is CASRRTGSLEKLFF. In DNA form, the CDR3 reads TGTGCCAGCAGGCGGACAGGGTCATTGGAAAAACTGTTTTTT.

The rearrangement joins TRBV10-3 to TRBJ2-1; 7 positions match TRBD2. The CDR3 extends over 14 amino acids. The germline V gene has CDR1 ENHRY and CDR2 SYGVKD. The CDR3 region has the DNA TGTGTCAGCGGGATGGGAAGTCAGGGCAATGAGCAGTTCTTC. Translation gives CVSGMGSQGNEQFF.

The chain couples TRBV6-6 to TRBJ1-2, with D possibly matching TRBD1 (5 bases). Germline V gene data show CDR1 as MNHNY and CDR2 as SVGAGI (reference sequence). The CDR3 covers 16 residues. The V and J ends lost 4 bases and 0 bases respectively, with 15 bases between them. CDR3 protein: CASSSDAATANYGYTF. As DNA, the CDR3 is TGTGCCAGCAGTTCAGACGCTGCGACAGCTAACTATGGCTACACCTTC.

The gene calls are TRBV7-8 and TRBJ1-1, with D hard to call. The germline V and J ends were trimmed by 5 bases and 8 bases, with 12 bases remaining between them. CDR1 and CDR2 (germline): SGHVS, FQNEAQ. The CDR3 runs to 12 residues. The CDR3 loop is CASSPEPPEAFF. In DNA form, the CDR3 reads TGTGCCAGCAGCCCGGAACCGCCCGAAGCTTTCTTT.

The chain combines TRBV5-4 with TRBJ2-3; 8 bases line up with TRBD2. Germline CDR1 SGHNT, CDR2 YYREEE (reference sequence). V was clipped by 4 bases and J by 2 bases; unmatched bases: 9. The length of the CDR3 is 16 residues. CDR3 bases: TGTGCCAGCAGCCTGGGAGCGGGAGCGAACACAGATACGCAGTATTTT. Translating gives CASSLGAGANTDTQYF.

V gene TRBV5-1 combines with J gene TRBJ1-1; D is ambiguous. CDR1 and CDR2 from the germline V gene are SGHRS and YFSETQ. The V and J ends lost 0 bases and 8 bases respectively, with 14 bases between them. The CDR3 loop spans 14 amino acids. Here the CDR3 reads CASSLEQTAQEAFF. The CDR3 DNA follows: TGCGCCAGCAGCTTGGAGCAGACCGCCCAAGAAGCTTTCTTT.

This chain joins TRBV5-5 and TRBJ2-3; D is possibly TRBD1 (5 bases). CDR1 and CDR2 (germline): SGHKS, YYEKEE (reference sequence). The CDR3 loop spans 16 amino acids. V was clipped by 4 bases and J by 2 bases, with 17 bases between them. The CDR3 reads CASSPPLTASTDTQYF. For the CDR3, the DNA is TGTGCCAGCAGCCCTCCTCTGACAGCATCCACAGATACGCAGTATTTT.

Concerning this clone: The identical CDR3 is also encoded by other nucleotide sequences in the sample. This chain joins TRBV5-1 and TRBJ1-4; unclear D gene. CDR3 length: 14 amino acids. In germline, CDR1 is SGHRS, CDR2 YFSETQ. Trimming took off 2 bases at V and 0 bases at J, with 5 bases between the two ends. CDR3 in DNA: TGCGCCAGCAGCTTCACCTCAACTAATGAAAAACTGTTTTTT. This translates into CASSFTSTNEKLFF.